These 9 T cell receptor beta chains originate from one sample sequenced in a study of T cells in Graves' hyperthyroidism and ophthalmopathy. Regions amplified from RNA transcripts were the TCR beta CDR3 regions. First-round RT-PCR targeting the TCR CDR3 was performed with the HTBI primer set. Each CDR3 protein gets one entry after TCRdb re-called the multiplex PCR reads with MiXCR. The table includes just under 750,000 distinct CDR3 sequences, under 45% detected once. Sample: blood. These receptors all stem from a middle-aged woman with Graves' hyperthyroidism.

Worth noting for this clonotype: A much larger clone differs by one base, so this may be a read error. The chain has TRBV20-1 and TRBJ1-4; D not resolved. V was shortened by 3 bases and J by 7 bases, with 18 bases between the two germline ends. Germline values: CDR1 DFQATT, CDR2 SNEGSKA (reference sequence). The CDR3 has 15 residues. The CDR3: CSASPRAWGSEKLFF. CDR3 in DNA: TGCAGTGCTAGTCCGCGGGCGTGGGGTAGTGAAAAACTGTTTTTT.

There are many counts of this clonotype. This rearrangement joins TRBV20-1 to TRBJ1-1, with TRBD1 matching over 7 bases. J gave up 9 bases and V 2 bases, and 9 bases lay outside the gene matches. The CDR3 runs 13 residues. In germline, CDR1 is DFQATT, CDR2 SNEGSKA (reference sequence). The CDR3 sequence is CSARPLQRGQAFF. In nucleotides, the CDR3 is TGCAGTGCTAGACCCCTCCAAAGGGGGCAAGCTTTCTTT.

The chain combines TRBV5-1 with TRBJ2-2; the match to TRBD2 covers 9 bases. CDR3 length: 14 amino acids. V lost 2 bases and J lost 7; bases outside the gene matches: 3. Germline V gene data show CDR1 as SGHRS and CDR2 as YFSETQ. For the CDR3, the DNA is TGCGCCAGCAGCTTAGGACTAGCGCGCGGGGAGCTGTTTTTT. This encodes CASSLGLARGELFF.

This clonotype was recorded at least ten times. The chain joins TRBV15 to TRBJ1-6; tentatively, D is TRBD1 (5 bases). From germline, CDR1 is LNHNV and CDR2 YYDKDF (reference sequence). Trimming cost V 6 bases and J 13 bases, with 13 bases left between them. This CDR3 has 12 residues. Here the CDR3 reads CATRGDSTPLHF. The CDR3 bases are TGTGCCACCAGGGGGGATTCGACCCCCCTCCACTTT. Full variable domain (outside the CDR3, taken from reference TRBV15 and TRBJ1-6): DAMVIQNPRYQVTQFGKPVTLSCSQTLNHNVMYWYQQKSSQAPKLLFHYYDKDFNNEADTPDNFQSRRPNTSFCFLDIRSPGLGDTAMYLCATRGDSTPLHFGNGTRLTVT.

The chain has TRBV7-9 and TRBJ2-7; tentative D call: TRBD2 (6 bases). CDR1 and CDR2 from the germline V gene are SEHNR and FQNEAQ (reference sequence). This CDR3 spans 16 amino acids. Trimming removed 6 bases from V and 3 bases from J, with 21 bases in between. The CDR3 DNA is TGTGCCAGCAGGTACTCCCGCGTTAGCGGAGGCTACGAGCAGTACTTC. It yields the protein CASRYSRVSGGYEQYF.

This clonotype was counted between two and nine times. The J gene is TRBJ1-2, the V gene TRBV6-5; no clear D gene. Between the trimmed V and J ends, which lost 0 bases and 2 bases, there was a span of 19 bases. Germline CDR1 MNHEY, CDR2 SVGAGI. The CDR3 sequence is 18 residues long. The CDR3 loop reads CASSYSGGRTRMNYGYTF. The CDR3 nucleotides read TGTGCCAGCAGTTACTCTGGCGGCAGAACCCGAATGAACTATGGCTACACCTTC.

This clonotype has more than one count but fewer than ten. V gene TRBV19 combines with J gene TRBJ1-5, with D maybe TRBD1 (5 bases). V was shortened by 1 base and J by 6 bases, with 13 bases between the two germline ends. Germline assignment: CDR1 LNHDA and CDR2 SQIVND (reference sequence). This CDR3 is 15 amino acids long. CDR3 residues: CASSIGIDRTQPQHF. CDR3 nucleotide sequence: TGTGCCAGTAGTATAGGGATAGACAGAACTCAGCCCCAGCATTTT. Variable domain in full (rest from reference TRBV19 and TRBJ1-5): DGGITQSPKYLFRKEGQNVTLSCEQNLNHDAMYWYRQDPGQGLRLIYYSQIVNDFQKGDIAEGYSVSREKKESFPLTVTSAQKNPTAFYLCASSIGIDRTQPQHFGDGTRLSIL.

This clonotype was counted ten times or more. The rearrangement links TRBV5-6 to TRBJ2-2; D uncertain. Trimming took off 4 bases at V and 3 bases at J, with 10 bases between the two ends. CDR1 and CDR2 from the germline V gene are SGHDT and YYEEEE. This CDR3 is built from 14 residues. The CDR3 here is CASSVLLDTGELFF. The CDR3 DNA reads TGTGCCAGCAGCGTCCTCCTTGACACCGGGGAGCTGTTTTTT.

The chain uses TRBV7-2 and TRBJ2-3; 7 nucleotides match TRBD1. The CDR3 covers 14 residues. Germline CDR1 and CDR2: SGHTA and FQGNSA. V was clipped by 3 bases and J by 8 bases; unmatched bases: 8. The CDR3 is CASSFKGQRGTQYF. The CDR3 DNA is TGTGCCAGCAGCTTTAAGGGACAGCGCGGTACGCAGTATTTT. Variable domain in full (rest from reference TRBV7-2 and TRBJ2-3): GAGVSQSPSNKVTEKGKDVELRCDPISGHTALYWYRQSLGQGLEFLIYFQGNSAPDKSGLPSDRFSAERTGGSVSTLTIQRTQQEDSAVYLCASSFKGQRGTQYFGPGTRLTVL.